Following are 16 T cell receptor beta chains from one sample sequenced in a study of blood T cell repertoires in COVID-19. Method: immunoSEQ multiplex PCR; TCRdb's copy keeps in-frame clones and lacks some. This table holds more than 200,000 clones, 83% found once. Sequences were obtained from peripheral blood. All receptors derive from a woman aged 40 to 50 with active or convalescent COVID-19.

The CDR3 nucleotides read TGTGCCAGCAGCCCACGTTTAGCGAGTATGAACACTGAAGCTTTCTTT. This gives the protein CASSPRLASMNTEAFF. The genes are TRBV9 and TRBJ1-1, with D unresolved. V was cut by 4 bases and J by 0 bases, with 16 bases left in between. Per the germline V gene, CDR1 is SGDLS and CDR2 is YYNGEE. The CDR3 loop spans 16 amino acids.

The J gene is TRBJ1-1, the V gene TRBV7-9; D not resolved. The length of the CDR3 is 15 residues. Germline lookup yields CDR1 SEHNR and CDR2 FQNEAQ (reference sequence). V was cut by 4 bases and J by 0 bases, with 12 bases left in between. The CDR3 protein is CASSSTVPMNTEAFF. DNA of the CDR3: TGTGCCAGCAGCTCAACTGTACCTATGAACACTGAAGCTTTCTTT.

This clone has a single count. The chain combines TRBV2 with TRBJ2-7, with a tentative D call TRBD2 (6 bases). This CDR3 spans 15 amino acids. Germline V CDR1 and CDR2: SNHLY, FYNNEI. Deletions cut 6 bases from V and 6 bases from J, with 21 bases between. The CDR3 loop is CASRRDSATGGEQYF. DNA for the CDR3: TGTGCCAGCAGGCGGGACTCGGCGACTGGTGGCGAGCAGTACTTC.

This rearrangement joins TRBV18 to TRBJ1-2, with 9 bases matching TRBD1. The ends lost 4 bases at V and 6 bases at J; junction bases unmatched: 6. This CDR3 region has 14 residues. Germline values: CDR1 KGHSH, CDR2 LQKENI. The CDR3 is CASSLRTGEDGYTF. CDR3 bases: TGTGCCAGCTCACTCCGGACAGGGGAGGATGGCTACACCTTC.

This chain uses TRBV7-2 with TRBJ2-7; 7 bases line up with TRBD2. The CDR3 extends over 15 amino acids. V lost 5 bases and J lost 2; bases outside the gene matches: 9. In germline, CDR1 is SGHTA, CDR2 FQGNSA. The CDR3 DNA sequence: TGTGCCAGCAGCCCAGCGGGGTACGGCACCTACGAGCAGTACTTC. Translation gives CASSPAGYGTYEQYF.

In its sample, this clone was seen a few times. The genes are TRBV30 and TRBJ1-6; TRBD1 matches 10 bases. Trimming took 5 bases from V and 12 from J; bases not matched to a gene: 13. Germline V gives CDR1 GTSNPN, CDR2 SVGIG (reference sequence). The CDR3 has 15 residues. CDR3 region: CAWAGRGQGMGPLHF. CDR3 DNA sequence: TGTGCCTGGGCGGGACGGGGACAGGGGATGGGACCCCTCCACTTT.

The chain is built from TRBV6-2 or TRBV6-3 and TRBJ1-1; 7 bases are shared with TRBD1. Per germline, CDR1 MNHEY and CDR2 SVGEGT. The CDR3 contains 13 residues. V shed 6 bases, J shed 3 bases, and the junction held 4 bases outside the gene matches. CDR3 DNA: TGTGCCAGCAGCCGGGACAGCTACACTGAAGCTTTCTTT. As protein: CASSRDSYTEAFF.

V gene TRBV11-3 combines with J gene TRBJ1-1; possibly TRBD1 for D (5 bases). CDR3 size: 14 residues. From germline, CDR1 is SGHNT and CDR2 YENEEA. Trimming stripped 5 bases from V and 4 bases from J, with 14 bases between. This chain's CDR3 is CASSGTGLSTEAFF. CDR3 bases: TGTGCCAGCAGCGGTACGGGACTGAGCACTGAAGCTTTCTTT.

This rearrangement joins TRBV14 to TRBJ2-3; no clear D gene. Trimming stripped 1 base from V and 6 bases from J, with 5 bases between. CDR3 length: 12 amino acids. The germline V gene has CDR1 SGHDN and CDR2 FVKESK. The chain's CDR3 is CASSQGADTQYF. The CDR3 bases are TGTGCCAGCAGCCAAGGGGCCGATACGCAGTATTTT.

V usage is TRBV11-3 and J usage is TRBJ2-7; 7 bases are a match to TRBD2. This CDR3 region has 13 residues. Germline trimming cut 1 base from V and 5 bases from J; bases unmatched to any gene: 2. Germline CDR1 is SGHNT and CDR2 is YENEEA. CDR3 in DNA: TGTGCCAGCAGCTTAGTAGCGGGTAACGAGCAGTACTTC. Protein: CASSLVAGNEQYF.

V usage is TRBV11-3 and J usage is TRBJ1-4, with D maybe TRBD1 (6 bases). The CDR3 sequence is 16 residues long. Germline CDR1 SGHNT, CDR2 YENEEA. Trimming stripped 5 bases from V and 8 bases from J, with 21 bases between. The CDR3 is CASSPYSGEGREKLFF. The CDR3 nucleotides are TGTGCCAGCAGCCCCTATTCAGGGGAAGGTAGAGAAAAACTGTTTTTT.

This clone has a handful of counts. The rearrangement links TRBV6-4 to TRBJ2-2, with D possibly TRBD1 on 6 matching bases. The CDR3 sequence is 14 residues long. V lost 3 bases, J lost 5 bases, and 10 bases lay in between. CDR1 and CDR2 (germline): MRHNA, SNTAGT. The CDR3: CASSEKGDTGELFF. The CDR3 DNA reads TGTGCCAGCAGTGAAAAGGGGGATACCGGGGAGCTGTTTTTT.

V and J are TRBV12-3 or TRBV12-4 and TRBJ1-5; weak D call: TRBD1 (5 bases). Trimming left V 5 bases short and J 7 bases short, with 9 bases between. The CDR3 runs 12 residues. CDR3 sequence: CASSPGYQPQHF. The CDR3 nucleotides are TGTGCCAGCAGTCCAGGGTACCAGCCCCAGCATTTT.

The V call is TRBV11-2, the J call TRBJ2-2, with D tentatively TRBD2 (6 bases). The germline V and J ends were trimmed by 9 bases and 5 bases, with 13 bases remaining between them. This CDR3 spans 13 amino acids. From germline, CDR1 is SGHAT and CDR2 FQNNGV. Here the CDR3 DNA reads TGTGCCAGGCGGGGCCCGGGGACCGGGGAGCTGTTTTTT. Its translation: CARRGPGTGELFF. The whole variable domain, filled in from reference TRBV11-2 and TRBJ2-2, reads EAGVAQSPRYKIIEKRQSVAFWCNPISGHATLYWYQQILGQGPKLLIQFQNNGVVDDSQLPKDRFSAERLKGVDSTLKIQPAKLEDSAVYLCARRGPGTGELFFGEGSRLTVL.

The rearrangement uses TRBV28 and TRBJ2-7; 8 bases align to TRBD2. The germline V gene encodes CDR1 MDHEN and CDR2 SYDVKM. The CDR3 length is 12 residues. Trimming cost V 11 bases and J 4 bases; bases outside gene matches: 7. The CDR3 bases are TGTGCCGCCAGCGGGGGTGCATACGAGCAGTACTTC. Amino acid sequence: CAASGGAYEQYF.

The rearrangement joins TRBV12-5 to TRBJ1-1, with TRBD1 matching 8 bases. The V and J ends lost 2 bases and 4 bases, in that order; junction bases with no gene match: 6. Germline-derived CDR1 and CDR2 are LGHNT and FRNRAP. CDR3 size: 15 residues. This CDR3 is CASGLMDRVGTEAFF. DNA for the CDR3: TGTGCTAGTGGTTTGATGGACAGGGTCGGCACTGAAGCTTTCTTT.